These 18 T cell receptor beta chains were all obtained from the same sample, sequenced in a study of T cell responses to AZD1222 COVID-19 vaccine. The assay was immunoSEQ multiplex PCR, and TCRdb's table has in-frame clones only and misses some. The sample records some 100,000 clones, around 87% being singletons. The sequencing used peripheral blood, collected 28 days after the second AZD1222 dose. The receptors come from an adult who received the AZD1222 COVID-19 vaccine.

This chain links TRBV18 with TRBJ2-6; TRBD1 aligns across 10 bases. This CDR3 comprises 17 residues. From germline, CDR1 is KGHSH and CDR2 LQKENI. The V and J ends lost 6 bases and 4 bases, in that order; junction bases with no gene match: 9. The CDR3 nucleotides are TGTGCCAGCTCTCACGGGACAGGGGTGTCGGGGGCCAACGTCCTGACTTTC. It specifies CASSHGTGVSGANVLTF.

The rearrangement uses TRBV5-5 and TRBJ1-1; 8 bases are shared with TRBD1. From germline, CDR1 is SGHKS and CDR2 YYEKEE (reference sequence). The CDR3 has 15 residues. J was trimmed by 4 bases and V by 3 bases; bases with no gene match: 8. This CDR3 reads CASSSQTGVGTEAFF. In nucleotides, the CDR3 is TGTGCCAGCAGCTCTCAGACAGGGGTAGGCACTGAAGCTTTCTTT. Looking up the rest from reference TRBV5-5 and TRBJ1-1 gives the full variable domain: DAGVTQSPTHLIKTRGQQVTLRCSPISGHKSVSWYQQVLGQGPQFIFQYYEKEERGRGNFPDRFSARQFPNYSSELNVNALLLGDSALYLCASSSQTGVGTEAFFGQGTRLTVV.

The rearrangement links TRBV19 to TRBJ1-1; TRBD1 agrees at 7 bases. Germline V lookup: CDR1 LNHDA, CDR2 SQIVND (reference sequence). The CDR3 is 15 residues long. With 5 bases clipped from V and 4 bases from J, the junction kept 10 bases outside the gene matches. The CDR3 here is CASSAPLGGGTEAFF. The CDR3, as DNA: TGTGCCAGTAGTGCCCCTTTAGGGGGCGGCACTGAAGCTTTCTTT.

The CDR3, as DNA: TGTGCCAGCAGCTCGGGGTCCCACTCCGGGGAGCTGTTTTTT. Its protein is CASSSGSHSGELFF. The chain employs TRBV7-2 and TRBJ2-2, with a weak D call TRBD2 (5 bases). The germline gives CDR1 SGHTA, CDR2 FQGNSA. The CDR3 runs 14 residues. V was pared by 4 bases and J by 6 bases, with 12 bases between. Combining the CDR3 with reference TRBV7-2 and TRBJ2-2 gives the whole variable domain GAGVSQSPSNKVTEKGKDVELRCDPISGHTALYWYRQSLGQGLEFLIYFQGNSAPDKSGLPSDRFSAERTGGSVSTLTIQRTQQEDSAVYLCASSSGSHSGELFFGEGSRLTVL.

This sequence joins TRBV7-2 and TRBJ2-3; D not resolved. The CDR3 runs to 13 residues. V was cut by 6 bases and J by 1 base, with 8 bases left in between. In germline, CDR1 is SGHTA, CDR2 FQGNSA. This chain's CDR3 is CASSKTRTDTQYF. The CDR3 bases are TGTGCCAGCAGTAAAACCCGCACAGATACGCAGTATTTT.

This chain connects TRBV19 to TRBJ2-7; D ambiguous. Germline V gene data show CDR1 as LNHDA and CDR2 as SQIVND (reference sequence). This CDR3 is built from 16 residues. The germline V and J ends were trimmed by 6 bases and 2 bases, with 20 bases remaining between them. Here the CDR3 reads CASSQRVWADAYEQYF. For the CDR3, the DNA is TGTGCCAGTAGCCAAAGGGTATGGGCAGATGCCTACGAGCAGTACTTC.

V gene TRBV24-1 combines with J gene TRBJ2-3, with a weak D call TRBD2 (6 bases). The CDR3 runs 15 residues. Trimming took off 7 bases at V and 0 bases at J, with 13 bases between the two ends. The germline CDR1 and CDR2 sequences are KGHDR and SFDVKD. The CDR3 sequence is CATSGSGISTDTQYF. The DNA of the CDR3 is TGTGCCACCAGCGGGAGTGGGATTAGCACAGATACGCAGTATTTT.

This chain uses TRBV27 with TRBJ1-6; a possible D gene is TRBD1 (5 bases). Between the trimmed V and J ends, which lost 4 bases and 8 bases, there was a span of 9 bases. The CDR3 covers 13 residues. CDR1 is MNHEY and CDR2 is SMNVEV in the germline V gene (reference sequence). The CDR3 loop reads CASSSREYSPLHF. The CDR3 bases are TGTGCCAGCAGTTCCAGGGAGTATTCACCCCTCCACTTT.

The CDR3: CASTPGGDNYEQYF. The DNA for the CDR3 is TGTGCCAGCACCCCGGGTGGGGACAACTACGAGCAGTACTTC. The gene calls are TRBV28 and TRBJ2-7; the D gene is possibly TRBD1 (6 bases). The germline V gene encodes CDR1 MDHEN and CDR2 SYDVKM. Trimming shortened V by 7 bases and J by 3 bases, and 16 bases separated the two germline ends. The CDR3 is 14 residues long.

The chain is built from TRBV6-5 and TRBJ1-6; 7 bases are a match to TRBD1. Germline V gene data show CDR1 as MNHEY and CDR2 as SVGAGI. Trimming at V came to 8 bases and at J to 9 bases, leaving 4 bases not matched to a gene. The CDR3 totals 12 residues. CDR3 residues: CASGQEGSPLHF. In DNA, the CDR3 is TGTGCCAGCGGACAGGAGGGTTCACCCCTCCACTTT.

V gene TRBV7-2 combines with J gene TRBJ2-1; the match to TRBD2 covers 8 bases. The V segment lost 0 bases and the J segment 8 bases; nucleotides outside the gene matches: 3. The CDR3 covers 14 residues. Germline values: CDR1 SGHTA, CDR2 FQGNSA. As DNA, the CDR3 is TGTGCCAGCAGCTTAGCAGCGGGGGTTGATGAGCAGTTCTTC. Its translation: CASSLAAGVDEQFF.

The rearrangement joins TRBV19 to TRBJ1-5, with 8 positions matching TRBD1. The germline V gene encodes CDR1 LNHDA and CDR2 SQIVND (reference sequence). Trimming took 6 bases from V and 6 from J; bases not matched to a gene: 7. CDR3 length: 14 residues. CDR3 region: CASRGQAESQPQHF. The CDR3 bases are TGTGCCAGTAGGGGACAGGCTGAGAGTCAGCCCCAGCATTTT.

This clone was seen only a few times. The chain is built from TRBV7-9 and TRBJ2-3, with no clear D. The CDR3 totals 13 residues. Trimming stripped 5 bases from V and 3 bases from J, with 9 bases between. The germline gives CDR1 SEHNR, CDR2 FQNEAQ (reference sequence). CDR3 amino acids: CASSTEITDTQYF. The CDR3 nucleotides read TGTGCCAGCAGCACTGAGATTACAGATACGCAGTATTTT. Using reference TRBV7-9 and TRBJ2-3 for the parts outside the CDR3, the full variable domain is DTGVSQNPRHKITKRGQNVTFRCDPISEHNRLYWYRQTLGQGPEFLTYFQNEAQLEKSRLLSDRFSAERPKGSFSTLEIQRTEQGDSAMYLCASSTEITDTQYFGPGTRLTVL.

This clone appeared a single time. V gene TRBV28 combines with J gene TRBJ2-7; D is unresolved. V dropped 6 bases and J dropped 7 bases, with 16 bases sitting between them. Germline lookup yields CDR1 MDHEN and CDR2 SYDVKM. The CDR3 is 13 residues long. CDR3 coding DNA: TGTGCCAGCAGACCCCCCTGGGTTGGGGAGCAGTACTTC. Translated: CASRPPWVGEQYF.

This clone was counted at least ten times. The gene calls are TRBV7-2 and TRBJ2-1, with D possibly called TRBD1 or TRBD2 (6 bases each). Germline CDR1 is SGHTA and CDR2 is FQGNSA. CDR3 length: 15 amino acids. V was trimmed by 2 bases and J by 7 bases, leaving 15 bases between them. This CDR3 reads CASSLTGASRNEQFF. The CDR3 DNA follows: TGTGCCAGCAGCTTAACGGGGGCCTCGAGGAATGAGCAGTTCTTC.

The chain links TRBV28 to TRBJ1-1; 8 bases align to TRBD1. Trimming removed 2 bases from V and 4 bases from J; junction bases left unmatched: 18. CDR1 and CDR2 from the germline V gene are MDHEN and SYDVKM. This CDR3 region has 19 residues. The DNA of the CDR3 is TGTGCCAGCAGTTTAGATTGGGGGACAGGAGGACTAGGGAGCACTGAAGCTTTCTTT. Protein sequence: CASSLDWGTGGLGSTEAFF.

CDR3 DNA sequence: TGTGCCAGCAGCAGGGATAGCGGGAGAATCTACGAGCAGTACTTC. Protein: CASSRDSGRIYEQYF. This sequence joins TRBV14 and TRBJ2-7; 9 nucleotides agree with TRBD2. Germline V gives CDR1 SGHDN, CDR2 FVKESK. The CDR3 spans 15 residues. J lost 3 bases, V lost 5 bases, and 8 bases had no gene match.

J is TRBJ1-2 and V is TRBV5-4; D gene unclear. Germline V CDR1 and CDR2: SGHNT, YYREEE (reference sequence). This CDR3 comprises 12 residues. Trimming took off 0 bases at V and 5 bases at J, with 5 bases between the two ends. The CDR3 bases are TGTGCCAGCAGCTTGGACGGATATGGCTACACCTTC. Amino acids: CASSLDGYGYTF.